The 20 T cell receptor beta chains in this list originate from one sample, sequenced in a study of blood T cell repertoires in COVID-19. Produced via immunoSEQ multiplex PCR; TCRdb's table is partial and in-frame only. The sample has fewer than 700,000 clones, approximately 91% seen once. Sequencing was carried out using peripheral blood. Receptors were obtained from a woman in her 50s with COVID-19, enrolled during active disease.

V usage is TRBV6-5 and J usage is TRBJ2-7, with 12 nucleotides matching TRBD2. CDR3 length: 14 residues. CDR1 MNHEY and CDR2 SVGAGI come from the germline V gene. V was clipped by 7 bases and J by 3 bases; unmatched bases: 4. The CDR3 here is CASILAGGDYEQYF. In nucleotides, the CDR3 is TGTGCCAGCATTCTAGCGGGGGGGGACTACGAGCAGTACTTC.

CDR3 in amino acids: CASSYSRGATDTQYF. The CDR3 nucleotides are TGTGCCAGCAGTTACTCACGGGGGGCGACAGATACGCAGTATTTT. This chain connects TRBV6-6 to TRBJ2-3, with D perhaps matching TRBD2 (7 bases). The V and J ends lost 0 bases and 3 bases respectively, with 10 bases between them. Germline lookup yields CDR1 MNHNY and CDR2 SVGAGI (reference sequence). The CDR3 consists of 15 residues.

V is TRBV19 and J is TRBJ1-4; D is unclear. CDR1 is LNHDA, CDR2 SQIVND, per germline (reference sequence). CDR3 length: 15 amino acids. The germline V and J ends were trimmed by 1 base and 5 bases, with 11 bases remaining between them. CDR3 in amino acids: CASSIAGLPNEKLFF. For the CDR3, the DNA is TGTGCCAGTAGTATAGCTGGGCTACCAAATGAAAAACTGTTTTTT.

This chain's CDR3 is CASSSKDRATNEKLFF. CDR3 DNA: TGTGCCAGCAGCTCCAAGGACAGAGCAACTAATGAAAAACTGTTTTTT. The chain couples TRBV5-8 to TRBJ1-4, with a tentative D call TRBD1 (6 bases). CDR1 is SGHTS, CDR2 YDEGEE, per germline. There are 16 residues in the CDR3. Trimming stripped 3 bases from V and 0 bases from J, with 12 bases between.

V gene TRBV5-4 combines with J gene TRBJ2-5; D perhaps matches TRBD1 (7 bases). The V gene lost 4 bases and the J gene lost 1 base, with 14 bases spanning the gap. In germline, CDR1 is SGHNT, CDR2 YYREEE (reference sequence). The CDR3 is 15 amino acids. The CDR3 sequence is CASSPPGGFQETQYF. In nucleotides, the CDR3 is TGTGCCAGCAGCCCCCCAGGGGGGTTCCAAGAGACCCAGTACTTC.

J is TRBJ1-1 and V is TRBV6-5; 7 nucleotides align to TRBD1. Germline V gene data show CDR1 as MNHEY and CDR2 as SVGAGI. Unmatched junction bases numbered 10, after V lost 2 bases and J lost 7 bases. The CDR3 has 15 residues. The CDR3 is CASSYAAGGPYEAFF. The DNA of the CDR3 is TGTGCCAGCAGTTACGCGGCAGGGGGACCCTATGAAGCTTTCTTT.

The chain recombines TRBV29-1 with TRBJ1-3; D is perhaps TRBD1 (6 bases). The length of the CDR3 is 11 residues. V was trimmed by 8 bases and J by 15 bases, leaving 20 bases between them. The V gene's germline CDR1 is SQVTM and CDR2 ANQGSEA. CDR3 region: CSSGGAGTPYF. The CDR3 region has the DNA TGCAGCTCCGGGGGGGCGGGGACCCCATATTTT.

This chain links TRBV10-2 with TRBJ1-2; 9 bases fit TRBD1. Germline V gene data show CDR1 as WSHSY and CDR2 as SAAADI. This CDR3 comprises 13 residues. Trimming removed 8 bases from V and 3 bases from J; junction bases left unmatched: 4. The DNA for the CDR3 is TGCGCCAGCGGAAGGGACAGGGACTATGGCTACACCTTC. This sequence encodes CASGRDRDYGYTF.

This clone was recorded once. V usage is TRBV6-5 and J usage is TRBJ1-2; D is unresolved. There are 13 residues in the CDR3. The V gene lost 6 bases and the J gene lost 3 bases, with 11 bases spanning the gap. From germline, CDR1 is MNHEY and CDR2 SVGAGI. CDR3 nucleotides: TGTGCCAGCAGGAGCTTAACGGACTATGGCTACACCTTC. Amino acid sequence: CASRSLTDYGYTF.

This chain uses TRBV6-6 with TRBJ2-1, with D maybe TRBD1 (6 bases). The CDR3 spans 15 residues. Deletions cut 7 bases from V and 5 bases from J, with 18 bases between. The germline CDR1 and CDR2 sequences are MNHNY and SVGAGI (reference sequence). This chain's CDR3 is CASTLQGIIDNEQFF. The CDR3 DNA reads TGTGCCAGCACCCTACAGGGCATCATCGACAATGAGCAGTTCTTC.

V gene TRBV11-2 combines with J gene TRBJ1-6, with 10 bases matching TRBD1. V dropped 5 bases and J dropped 1; count of bases not matched to a gene: 8. From germline, CDR1 is SGHAT and CDR2 FQNNGV. The CDR3 runs to 18 residues. The CDR3 DNA is TGTGCCAGCAGCGGTGGGACAGGGGATAGGTCCTATAATTCACCCCTCCACTTT. Its protein is CASSGGTGDRSYNSPLHF.

This sequence joins TRBV7-3 and TRBJ1-4; 10 bases agree with TRBD1. Germline V CDR1 and CDR2: SGHTA, FQGTGA. This CDR3 has 16 amino acids. The J segment lost 5 bases and the V segment lost 1 base, leaving 4 bases of the junction unmatched. Here the CDR3 reads CASSLIRTGGNEKLFF. CDR3 in DNA: TGTGCCAGCAGCTTAATAAGGACAGGGGGAAATGAAAAACTGTTTTTT.

V and J are TRBV11-2 and TRBJ1-3, with a possible D match to TRBD1 (5 bases). CDR3 size: 14 residues. The ends were cut back, 8 bases at V and 10 bases at J, with 21 bases in the middle. Germline values: CDR1 SGHAT, CDR2 FQNNGV. The CDR3 DNA reads TGTGCCAGCGGCACCGGGACGCGGGGGAGGACCATATATTTT. It is translated as CASGTGTRGRTIYF. Filled out from reference TRBV11-2 and TRBJ1-3, the complete variable domain reads EAGVAQSPRYKIIEKRQSVAFWCNPISGHATLYWYQQILGQGPKLLIQFQNNGVVDDSQLPKDRFSAERLKGVDSTLKIQPAKLEDSAVYLCASGTGTRGRTIYFGEGSWLTVV.

This clone was recorded once. The V and J genes are TRBV30 and TRBJ1-5, with 7 positions matching TRBD1. J gave up 7 bases and V 2 bases, and 5 bases lay outside the gene matches. The CDR3 runs 13 residues. Per germline, CDR1 GTSNPN and CDR2 SVGIG (reference sequence). The CDR3 DNA follows: TGTGCCTGGAGTAGAGGGGGCAGGCAGCCCCAGCATTTT. This codes for CAWSRGGRQPQHF.

CDR3 sequence: CASSLNGAPSYNEQFF. CDR3 bases: TGCGCCAGCAGCTTGAATGGGGCCCCCTCCTACAATGAGCAGTTCTTC. The chain employs TRBV5-1 and TRBJ2-1; D is perhaps TRBD1 (5 bases). CDR1 and CDR2 (germline): SGHRS, YFSETQ. V was cut by 1 base and J by 0 bases, with 11 bases left in between. The CDR3 length is 16 residues.

The chain employs TRBV30 and TRBJ2-1, with TRBD2 matching over 10 bases. Per the germline V gene, CDR1 is GTSNPN and CDR2 is SVGIG (reference sequence). The trim removed 0 bases at V and 11 bases at J, leaving 4 bases unmatched. The CDR3 runs 13 residues. CDR3 nucleotides: TGTGCCTGGAGTGTCGGACTAGCGGCCCAGCAGTTCTTC. It encodes CAWSVGLAAQQFF.

The rearrangement links TRBV5-1 to TRBJ2-5; perhaps TRBD2 as D (6 bases). This CDR3 has 15 residues. V lost 0 bases to trimming and J lost 3 bases, with 12 bases between them. Germline assignment: CDR1 SGHRS and CDR2 YFSETQ. The CDR3 DNA reads TGCGCCAGCAGCTTGGCCGCCGGGGGAGAAGAGACCCAGTACTTC. Its protein is CASSLAAGGEETQYF.

V and J are TRBV5-4 and TRBJ2-1; no reliable D call. The germline CDR1 and CDR2 sequences are SGHNT and YYREEE (reference sequence). Trimming took 0 bases from V and 8 from J, leaving 6 bases between them. This CDR3 is 12 amino acids long. The CDR3, as DNA: TGTGCCAGCAGCTTGGCCCCGGATGAGCAGTTCTTC. Amino acid sequence: CASSLAPDEQFF.

The CDR3 region is CSASSDRGEKLFF. The CDR3 coding sequence is TGCAGTGCTAGTTCCGACAGGGGGGAAAAACTGTTTTTT. The chain combines TRBV20-1 with TRBJ1-4, with TRBD1 matching over 9 bases. V shed 3 bases and J 8 bases; nucleotides not matched to a gene: 4. There are 13 residues in the CDR3. CDR1 DFQATT and CDR2 SNEGSKA come from the germline V gene (reference sequence).

This chain connects TRBV2 to TRBJ1-1; possibly TRBD1 for D (5 bases). V was clipped by 6 bases and J by 3 bases, with 17 bases between them. The CDR3 covers 15 residues. Germline CDR1 and CDR2: SNHLY and FYNNEI. This CDR3 is CASRYYQGLYTEAFF. In DNA form, the CDR3 reads TGTGCCAGCAGGTACTACCAGGGCCTCTACACTGAAGCTTTCTTT.